A selection of T cell receptor beta chains follows, all from one sample in a study of T cells in Graves' hyperthyroidism and ophthalmopathy. Via MiXCR, TCRdb re-called the multiplex PCR reads, giving one row per CDR3 protein. This table holds a few hundred thousand distinct CDR3 sequences, around 14% found once. Sequenced: blood. The receptors were sampled from a woman in her 30s with Graves' hyperthyroidism. CDR3s include the opening cysteine and the closing phenylalanine or tryptophan. The order of the fields is J gene, clone size, V gene, D gene, CDR3 DNA, CDR3 protein. The D gene is left open where the match is weak. Clone size, where shown, is once, few, many, or a class for clones that have expanded.

TRBJ1-1 | few | TRBV5-1 | TRBD1 | TGCGCCAGCAGCCCCCTCCGCCTTACTGAGCCACAGGGGGCTGACACTGAAGCTTTCTTT | CASSPLRLTEPQGADTEAFF
TRBJ2-1 | few | TRBV6-6 | - | TGTGCCAGCAGTTACGGCGCTAGCGCCCTAACCTACAATGAGCAGTTCTTC | CASSYGASALTYNEQFF
TRBJ2-3 | many | TRBV12-3/TRBV12-4 | - | TGTGCCAGCAGTAGACTAACAGATACGCAGTATTTT | CASSRLTDTQYF
TRBJ1-1 | - | TRBV7-9 | TRBD1 | TGTGCCAGCAGCAGCCGGGACAGGGTCATTAACACTGAAGCTTTCTTT | CASSSRDRVINTEAFF
TRBJ2-3 | few | TRBV7-3 | - | TGTGCCAGCAGCTTAATAGGCGTTCGAGCAGATACGCAGTATTTT | CASSLIGVRADTQYF
TRBJ1-1 | many | TRBV5-1 | TRBD1 | TGCGCCAGCAGCAAAAGACAGGGGTCCACTGAAGCTTTCTTT | CASSKRQGSTEAFF
TRBJ2-1 | many | TRBV5-6 | TRBD2 | TGTGCCAGCAGCTTCGTTCTAGCGGTATACAATGAGCAGTTCTTC | CASSFVLAVYNEQFF
TRBJ1-6 | - | TRBV6-5 | TRBD1 | TGTGCCAGCAGTTACGGTAGCACAGGGGGCACTCGATCACCCCTCCACTTT | CASSYGSTGGTRSPLHF
TRBJ2-7 | many | TRBV28 | - | TGTGCCACCCACCTACAGGGTACATACGAGCAGTACTTC | CATHLQGTYEQYF
TRBJ1-5 | many | TRBV11-2 | - | TGTGCCAGCAGCTTATCCCAGGATAGCAATCAGCCCCAGCATTTT | CASSLSQDSNQPQHF
TRBJ2-3 | few | TRBV27 | - | TGTGCCAGCAGTTTCATAGCGCCCACAGATACGCAGTATTTT | CASSFIAPTDTQYF
TRBJ2-1 | few | TRBV19 | TRBD2 | TGTGCCAGTAGTACATCGACTAGCGGGCGGGGCTACAATGAGCAGTTCTTC | CASSTSTSGRGYNEQFF
TRBJ2-4 | - | TRBV5-6 | TRBD1 | TGTGCCAGCAGCTTGGAAACAGGGGGAGTCACCCTAGCCAAAAACATTCAGTACTTC | CASSLETGGVTLAKNIQYF
TRBJ2-7 | many | TRBV5-1 | TRBD1 | TGCGCCAGCAGCAGACAGGGGAGGAACGAGCAGTACTTC | CASSRQGRNEQYF
TRBJ2-5 | many | TRBV20-1 | - | TGCAGTGCCCCCCACTGGAGCCGAGAGACCCAGTACTTC | CSAPHWSRETQYF
TRBJ2-7 | - | TRBV6-2/TRBV6-3 | - | TGTGCCAGCAAAGACGGGAGTTACGAGCAGTACTTC | CASKDGSYEQYF
TRBJ2-5 | many | TRBV10-3 | TRBD2 | TGTGCCATCAGTCGGACTAGCGGAGAAGAGACCCAGTACTTC | CAISRTSGEETQYF
TRBJ2-7 | many | TRBV12-3/TRBV12-4 | TRBD2 | TGTGCCAGCAGAGCGGGAGGGGGACCCTACGAGCAGTACTTC | CASRAGGGPYEQYF
TRBJ1-6 | - | TRBV6-1 | - | TGTGCCAGCAGTCGTCTCAGGGATAATTCACCCCTCCACTTT | CASSRLRDNSPLHF
TRBJ2-1 | many | TRBV20-1 | TRBD2 | TGCAGTGCCACGGGACTAGCGGGAGAGGCAGGGTCCTACAATGAGCAGTTCTTC | CSATGLAGEAGSYNEQFF
TRBJ2-1 | - | TRBV6-1 | - | TGTGCCAGCAGCAAACGCCCGCCAAGCCCCGAGCAGTTCTTC | CASSKRPPSPEQFF
TRBJ2-5 | many | TRBV12-3/TRBV12-4 | - | TGTGCCAGCAGTTTGGAGTCGACATTCCAGTACTTC | CASSLESTFQYF
TRBJ2-3 | many | TRBV10-3 | TRBD2 | TGTGCCATCAGCCGGTCTAGCGGGAGGGGCACAGATACGCAGTATTTT | CAISRSSGRGTDTQYF
TRBJ2-2 | few | TRBV12-3/TRBV12-4 | TRBD2 | TGTGCCAGCAGTGTGGACGGGACTAGCGGGATCGGGGAGCTGTTTTTT | CASSVDGTSGIGELFF
TRBJ1-1 | - | TRBV11-2 | TRBD1 | TGTGCCAGCAGCTTAGGGACAGGGGGCGGGTATTCTTCAGCTTTCTTT | CASSLGTGGGYSSAFF
TRBJ2-2 | many | TRBV28 | - | TGTGCCAGCAGTTTAGGAAATAGGGCGAACACCGGGGAGCTGTTTTTT | CASSLGNRANTGELFF
TRBJ2-1 | few | TRBV29-1 | TRBD1 | TGCAGCGTTGAAATGGGGGTCGGGGACAGGGGAAGAAATGAGCAGTTCTTC | CSVEMGVGDRGRNEQFF
TRBJ2-1 | few | TRBV20-1 | TRBD2 | TGCAGTGCAACTAGCGGGACAGTCGCCAATGAGCAGTTCTTC | CSATSGTVANEQFF
TRBJ2-7 | many | TRBV7-2 | - | TGTGCCAGCAGCCTACATTTGAACACACTTTACGAGCAGTACTTC | CASSLHLNTLYEQYF
TRBJ2-5 | - | TRBV10-3 | TRBD2 | TGTGCCATCAGTGAGACCCTAGCGGGACAAGAGACCCAGTACTTC | CAISETLAGQETQYF
TRBJ2-3 | - | TRBV4-1 | - | TGCGCCAGCAGCCAAGAAGCCCAGCGGAGCACAGATACGCAGTATTTT | CASSQEAQRSTDTQYF
TRBJ2-7 | many | TRBV20-1 | - | TGCAGTGCTAGCTCCGGGACTGCTTACTACGAGCAGTACTTC | CSASSGTAYYEQYF
TRBJ2-7 | many | TRBV20-1 | TRBD1 | TGCAGTGCTAGGCCGGGACAGGGACGATACGAGCAGTACTTC | CSARPGQGRYEQYF
TRBJ2-7 | few | TRBV6-1 | - | TGTGCCAGCAGCCCCGGGAGCGACAACTACGAGCAGTACTTC | CASSPGSDNYEQYF
TRBJ1-2 | few | TRBV10-3 | - | TGTGCCATCAGTGAGTTGTCAGATCTCTATGGCTACACCTTC | CAISELSDLYGYTF
TRBJ1-4 | many | TRBV20-1 | - | TGCAGTGCACACGAGGGCGCGAGGGAAAAACTGTTTTTT | CSAHEGAREKLFF
TRBJ2-3 | many | TRBV6-5 | - | TGTGCCAGCAGTTACTCGAGCACCACAGATACGCAGTATTTT | CASSYSSTTDTQYF
TRBJ2-1 | - | TRBV7-6 | TRBD2 | TGTGCCAGCAGCCGAAGGACTAGCGGGTACAATGAGCAGTTCTTC | CASSRRTSGYNEQFF
TRBJ2-2 | - | TRBV7-8 | TRBD1 | TGTGCCAGCAGCTACAGGGGGTGGGACACCGGGGAGCTGGTTTTT | CASSYRGWDTGELVF
TRBJ2-2 | many | TRBV27 | TRBD1 | TGTGCCAGCAGTGGGGGGGACAGGGATGACATCGCGAACACCGGGGAGCTGTTTTTT | CASSGGDRDDIANTGELFF
TRBJ2-7 | - | TRBV18 | - | TGTGCCAGCTCACAGGGTTACTCCTACGAGCAGTACTTC | CASSQGYSYEQYF
TRBJ2-1 | many | TRBV30 | TRBD2 | TGTGCCTGGAGCGGACTAGCGATCTACAATGAGCAGTTCTTC | CAWSGLAIYNEQFF
TRBJ1-6 | few | TRBV5-1 | - | TGCGCCAGCAGCTTGGAGGTGGGGAGAAATTCACCCCTCCACTTT | CASSLEVGRNSPLHF
TRBJ2-5 | few | TRBV27 | - | TGTGCCAGCAGTCCCCTCGGCGGAGCGCAAGAGACCCAGTACTTC | CASSPLGGAQETQYF
TRBJ2-2 | many | TRBV5-1 | - | TGCGCCAGCAGCTTAACGATTCTCACCGGGGAGCTGTTTTTT | CASSLTILTGELFF
TRBJ2-7 | - | TRBV7-9 | TRBD1 | TGTGCCAGCAGCAAGATGGGGCAGGGGGCGTCGCAGCAGTACTTC | CASSKMGQGASQQYF
TRBJ2-1 | many | TRBV5-1 | TRBD2 | TGCGCCAGCATAGAGCGGGAGGGCTACAATGAGCAGTTCTTC | CASIEREGYNEQFF
TRBJ1-3 | few | TRBV6-1 | - | TGTGCCAGCAGTATTACAGCCTCTGGGAACACCATATATTTT | CASSITASGNTIYF
TRBJ2-7 | many | TRBV30 | TRBD2 | TGTGCCGGACAGACTAGCGGCGCTCTCGAGCAGTACTTC | CAGQTSGALEQYF
TRBJ1-1 | many | TRBV5-6 | - | TGTGCCAGCAGCTTGGGGGGGGGCGCGACTGAAGCTTTCTTT | CASSLGGGATEAFF
TRBJ1-1 | - | TRBV14 | - | TGTGCCAGCAGCCACAGGGGTTCGGGCCCAATGAACACTGAAGCTTTCTTT | CASSHRGSGPMNTEAFF
TRBJ1-5 | many | TRBV5-6 | - | TGTGCCAGCACGACGACAGGACAGTTTGATCAGCCCCAGCATTTT | CASTTTGQFDQPQHF
TRBJ2-1 | many | TRBV7-3 | - | TGTGCCAGCAGCTTCAGGCCGGGAGCCTACAATGAGCAGTTCTTC | CASSFRPGAYNEQFF
TRBJ2-7 | many | TRBV27 | - | TGTGCCAGCAGCCTAGGGGCTAATAGCTACGAGCAGTACTTC | CASSLGANSYEQYF
TRBJ1-6 | few | TRBV11-2 | - | TGTGCCAGCAGCTTAGATGTGGATTCACCCCTCCACTTT | CASSLDVDSPLHF